These T cell receptor beta chains were read from a single sample in a study of blood T cell repertoires in COVID-19. Sequenced by immunoSEQ multiplex PCR; TCRdb stores in-frame clones only, minus some. The data contain approximately 94,000 clones, 88% of them singletons. Source material: peripheral blood. These receptors were obtained from a woman of 80 years or more with active COVID-19. Each CDR3 is given without its conserved first and last residue. The size of a clone is reported for some rows only, either as once, few or many, or as a class for expanded clones.

>TRBJ1-5|-|TRBV2
ASSPYRDNQPQH
>TRBJ2-7|-|TRBV28
ASSASGEITLGEQY
>TRBJ2-1|-|TRBV7-2
ASRWDSPYNEQF
>TRBJ2-5|-|TRBV9
ASSVGRTGLLQETQY
>TRBJ2-1|once|TRBV5-1
ASSRSGSRYNEQF
>TRBJ2-7|-|TRBV7-8
ASSLTGEQY
>TRBJ2-7|-|TRBV5-6
ASSLQGTFRREQY
>TRBJ1-4|-|TRBV11-2
ASSPGPEANEKLF
>TRBJ2-1|-|TRBV9
AGIRGCRERRVNEQF
>TRBJ2-3|few|TRBV5-8
ASSFVGSGSTLGTDTQY
>TRBJ2-7|-|TRBV27
ASHPLTRKNEQY
>TRBJ2-3|-|TRBV19
ASSIGDRPTDTQY
>TRBJ1-5|-|TRBV28
ASSLQGGNQPQH
>TRBJ2-3|-|TRBV27
ASSFAGLAGGQTDTQY
>TRBJ2-7|-|TRBV7-2
ASSPQLAGGGEQY
>TRBJ2-7|-|TRBV19
ASSTSGSPSYEQY
>TRBJ2-7|-|TRBV21-1
ASIQTESGNFEQY
>TRBJ1-4|-|TRBV7-9
ASSFSIDRGFEKLF
>TRBJ2-1|-|TRBV5-8
ASSLEGATYNEQF
>TRBJ2-5|-|TRBV6-6
ASSNRERGETQY
>TRBJ2-3|-|TRBV2
ASKKDRGRKDTQY